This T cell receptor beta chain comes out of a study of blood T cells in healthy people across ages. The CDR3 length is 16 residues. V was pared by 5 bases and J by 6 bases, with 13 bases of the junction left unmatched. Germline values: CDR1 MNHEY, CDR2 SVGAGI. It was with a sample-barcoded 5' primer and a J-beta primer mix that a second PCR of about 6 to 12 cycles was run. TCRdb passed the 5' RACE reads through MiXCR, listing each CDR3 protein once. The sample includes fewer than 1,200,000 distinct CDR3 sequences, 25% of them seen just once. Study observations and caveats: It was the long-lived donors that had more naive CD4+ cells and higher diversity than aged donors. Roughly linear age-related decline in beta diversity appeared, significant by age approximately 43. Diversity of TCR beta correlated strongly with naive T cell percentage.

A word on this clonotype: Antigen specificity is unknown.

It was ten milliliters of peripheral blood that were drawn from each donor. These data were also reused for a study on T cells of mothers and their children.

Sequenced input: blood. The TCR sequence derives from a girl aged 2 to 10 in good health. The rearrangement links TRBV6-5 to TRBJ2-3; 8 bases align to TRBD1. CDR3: CASSTGQGYTGDTQYF. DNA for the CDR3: TGTGCCAGCAGTACTGGACAGGGCTACACCGGGGATACGCAGTATTTT.